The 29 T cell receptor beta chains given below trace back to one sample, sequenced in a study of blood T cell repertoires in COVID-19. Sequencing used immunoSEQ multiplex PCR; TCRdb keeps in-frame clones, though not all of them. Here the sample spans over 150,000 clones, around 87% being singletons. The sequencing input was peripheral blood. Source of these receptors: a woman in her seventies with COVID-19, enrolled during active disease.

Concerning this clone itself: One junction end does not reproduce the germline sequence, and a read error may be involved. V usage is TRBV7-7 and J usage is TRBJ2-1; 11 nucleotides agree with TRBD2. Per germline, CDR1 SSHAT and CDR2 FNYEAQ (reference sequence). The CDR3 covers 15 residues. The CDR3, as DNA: TGTGCTAGCAGCCCCGGGACTAGCGGATACAATGAGCAGTTCTTC. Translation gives CASSPGTSGYNEQFF.

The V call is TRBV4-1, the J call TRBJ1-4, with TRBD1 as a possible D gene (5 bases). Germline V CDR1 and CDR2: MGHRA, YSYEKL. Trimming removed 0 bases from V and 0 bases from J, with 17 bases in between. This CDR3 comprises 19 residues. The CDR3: CASSQEVGGWIATNEKLFF. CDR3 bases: TGCGCCAGCAGCCAAGAGGTGGGGGGTTGGATTGCAACTAATGAAAAACTGTTTTTT.

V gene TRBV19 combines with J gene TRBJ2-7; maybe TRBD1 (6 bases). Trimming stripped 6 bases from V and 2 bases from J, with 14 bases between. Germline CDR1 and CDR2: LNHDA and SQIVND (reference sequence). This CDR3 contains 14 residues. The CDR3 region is CASSVDSQAYEQYF. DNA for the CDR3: TGTGCCAGTAGCGTGGACAGCCAGGCCTACGAGCAGTACTTC.

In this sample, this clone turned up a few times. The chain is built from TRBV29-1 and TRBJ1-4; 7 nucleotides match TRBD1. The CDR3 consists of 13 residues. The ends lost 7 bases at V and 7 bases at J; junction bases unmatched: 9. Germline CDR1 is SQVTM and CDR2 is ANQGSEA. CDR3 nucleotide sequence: TGCAGCGGAAAGACAGGGTTGGGTGAAAAACTGTTTTTT. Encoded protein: CSGKTGLGEKLFF. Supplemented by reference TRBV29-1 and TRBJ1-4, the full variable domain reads SAVISQKPSRDICQRGTSLTIQCQVDSQVTMMFWYRQQPGQSLTLIATANQGSEATYESGFVIDKFPISRPNLTFSTLTVSNMSPEDSSIYLCSGKTGLGEKLFFGSGTQLSVL.

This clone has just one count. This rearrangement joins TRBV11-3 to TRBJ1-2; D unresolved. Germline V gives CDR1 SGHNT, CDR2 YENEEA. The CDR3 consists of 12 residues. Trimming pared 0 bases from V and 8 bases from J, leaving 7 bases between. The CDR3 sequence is CASSLDGLGYTF. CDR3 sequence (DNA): TGTGCCAGCAGCTTAGATGGGCTCGGCTACACCTTC.

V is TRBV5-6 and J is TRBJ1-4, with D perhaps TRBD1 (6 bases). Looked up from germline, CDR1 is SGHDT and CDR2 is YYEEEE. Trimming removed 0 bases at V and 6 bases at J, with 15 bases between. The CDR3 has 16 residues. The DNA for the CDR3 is TGTGCCAGCAGCTTGGGTGTGGTGGGGGCGGATGAAAAACTGTTTTTT. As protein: CASSLGVVGADEKLFF.

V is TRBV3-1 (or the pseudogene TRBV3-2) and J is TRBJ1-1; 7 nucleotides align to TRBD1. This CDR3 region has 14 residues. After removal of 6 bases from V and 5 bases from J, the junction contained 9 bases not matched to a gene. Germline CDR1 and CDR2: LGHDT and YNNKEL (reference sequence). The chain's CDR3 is CASSPAQQGTEAFF. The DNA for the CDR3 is TGTGCCAGCAGTCCCGCTCAACAGGGGACTGAAGCTTTCTTT.

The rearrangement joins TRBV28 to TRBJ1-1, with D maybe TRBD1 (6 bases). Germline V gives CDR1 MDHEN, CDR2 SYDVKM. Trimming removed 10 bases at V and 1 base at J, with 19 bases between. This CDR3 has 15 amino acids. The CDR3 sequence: CATAFQRGRNTEAFF. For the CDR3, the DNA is TGTGCCACCGCGTTTCAGCGGGGGCGGAACACTGAAGCTTTCTTT.

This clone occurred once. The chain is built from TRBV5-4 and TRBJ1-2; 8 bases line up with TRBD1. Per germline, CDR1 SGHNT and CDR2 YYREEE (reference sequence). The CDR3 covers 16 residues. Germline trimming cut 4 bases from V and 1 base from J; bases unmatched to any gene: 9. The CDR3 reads CASSLGQGQINYGYTF. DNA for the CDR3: TGTGCCAGCAGCCTAGGACAGGGCCAAATTAACTATGGCTACACCTTC.

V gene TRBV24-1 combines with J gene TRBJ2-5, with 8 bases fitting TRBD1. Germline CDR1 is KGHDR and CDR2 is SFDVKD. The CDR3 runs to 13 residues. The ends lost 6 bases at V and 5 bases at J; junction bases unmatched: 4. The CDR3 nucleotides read TGTGCCACCAGTAGACACAGGGGGGAGACCCAGTACTTC. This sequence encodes CATSRHRGETQYF.

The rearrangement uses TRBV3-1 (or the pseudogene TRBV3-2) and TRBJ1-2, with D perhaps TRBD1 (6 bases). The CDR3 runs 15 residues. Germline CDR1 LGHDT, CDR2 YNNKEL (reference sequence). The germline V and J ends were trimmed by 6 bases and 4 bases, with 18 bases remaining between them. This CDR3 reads CASSPTSQGTYGYTF. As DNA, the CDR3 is TGTGCCAGCAGTCCTACCTCTCAGGGGACCTATGGCTACACCTTC.

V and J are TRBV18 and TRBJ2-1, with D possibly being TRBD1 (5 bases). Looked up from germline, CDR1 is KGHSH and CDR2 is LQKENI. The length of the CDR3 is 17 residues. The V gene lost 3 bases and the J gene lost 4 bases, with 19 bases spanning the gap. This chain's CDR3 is CASSPRRQGRSYNEQFF. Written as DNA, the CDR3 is TGTGCCAGCTCACCCAGACGTCAGGGCAGGTCGTACAATGAGCAGTTCTTC.

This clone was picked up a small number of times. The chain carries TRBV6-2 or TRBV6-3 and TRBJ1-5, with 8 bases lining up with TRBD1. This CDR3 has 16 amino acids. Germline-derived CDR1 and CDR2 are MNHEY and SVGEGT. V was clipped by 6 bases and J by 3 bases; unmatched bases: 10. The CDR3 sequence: CASSRGQGRYNQPQHF. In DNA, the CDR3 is TGTGCCAGCAGCCGCGGACAGGGACGGTACAATCAGCCCCAGCATTTT.

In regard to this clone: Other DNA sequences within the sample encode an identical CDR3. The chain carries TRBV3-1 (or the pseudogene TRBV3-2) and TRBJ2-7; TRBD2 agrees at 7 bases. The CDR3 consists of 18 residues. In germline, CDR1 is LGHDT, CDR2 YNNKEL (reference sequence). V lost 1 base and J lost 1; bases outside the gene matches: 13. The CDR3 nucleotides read TGTGCCAGCAGCCAAGGCCTTGCAACGGCTAGCGGTTCCTACGAGCAGTACTTC. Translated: CASSQGLATASGSYEQYF.

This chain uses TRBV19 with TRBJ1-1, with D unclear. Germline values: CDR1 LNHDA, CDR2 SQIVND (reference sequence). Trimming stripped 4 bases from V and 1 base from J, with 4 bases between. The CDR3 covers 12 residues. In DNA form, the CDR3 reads TGTGCCAGTAGTAACAGGAACACTGAAGCTTTCTTT. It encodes CASSNRNTEAFF.

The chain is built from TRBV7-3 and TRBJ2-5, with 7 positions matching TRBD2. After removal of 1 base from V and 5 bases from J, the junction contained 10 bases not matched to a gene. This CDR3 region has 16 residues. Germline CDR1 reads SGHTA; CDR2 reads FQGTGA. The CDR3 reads CASSLNHAGEGETQYF. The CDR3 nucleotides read TGTGCCAGCAGCTTAAATCACGCGGGAGAGGGGGAGACCCAGTACTTC.

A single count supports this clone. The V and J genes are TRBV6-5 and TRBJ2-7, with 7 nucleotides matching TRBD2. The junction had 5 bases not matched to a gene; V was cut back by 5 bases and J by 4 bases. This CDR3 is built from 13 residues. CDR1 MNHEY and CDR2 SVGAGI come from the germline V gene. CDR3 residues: CASSQGLLYEQYF. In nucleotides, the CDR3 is TGTGCCAGCAGTCAGGGACTATTATACGAGCAGTACTTC.

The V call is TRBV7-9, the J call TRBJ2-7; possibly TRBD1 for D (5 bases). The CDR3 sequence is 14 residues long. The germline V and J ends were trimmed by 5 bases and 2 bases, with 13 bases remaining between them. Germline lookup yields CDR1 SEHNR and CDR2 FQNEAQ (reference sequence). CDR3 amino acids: CASSRRGAPYEQYF. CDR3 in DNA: TGTGCCAGCAGCCGCCGTGGGGCACCCTACGAGCAGTACTTC.

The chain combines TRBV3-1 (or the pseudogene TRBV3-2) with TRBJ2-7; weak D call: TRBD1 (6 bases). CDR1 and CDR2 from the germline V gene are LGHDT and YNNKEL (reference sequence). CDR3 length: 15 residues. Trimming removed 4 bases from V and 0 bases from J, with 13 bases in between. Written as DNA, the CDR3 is TGTGCCAGCAGCCCCAACCGGACAGCCTCCTACGAGCAGTACTTC. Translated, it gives CASSPNRTASYEQYF.

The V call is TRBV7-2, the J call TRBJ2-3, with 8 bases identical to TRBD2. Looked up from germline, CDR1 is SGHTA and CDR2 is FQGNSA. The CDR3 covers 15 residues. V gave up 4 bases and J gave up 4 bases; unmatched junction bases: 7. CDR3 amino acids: CASSSKREQSDTQYF. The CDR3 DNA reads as TGTGCCAGCAGCTCCAAGCGGGAGCAGTCAGATACGCAGTATTTT. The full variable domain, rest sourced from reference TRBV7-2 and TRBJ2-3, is GAGVSQSPSNKVTEKGKDVELRCDPISGHTALYWYRQSLGQGLEFLIYFQGNSAPDKSGLPSDRFSAERTGGSVSTLTIQRTQQEDSAVYLCASSSKREQSDTQYFGPGTRLTVL.

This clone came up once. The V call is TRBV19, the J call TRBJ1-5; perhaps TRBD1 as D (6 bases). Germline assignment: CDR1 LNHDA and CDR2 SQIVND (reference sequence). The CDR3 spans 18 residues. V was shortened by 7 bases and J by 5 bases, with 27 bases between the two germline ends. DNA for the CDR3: TGTGCCAGTAAACCTCAAGCCGGGCATCAGGACAGTCATCAGCCCCAGCATTTT. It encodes CASKPQAGHQDSHQPQHF.

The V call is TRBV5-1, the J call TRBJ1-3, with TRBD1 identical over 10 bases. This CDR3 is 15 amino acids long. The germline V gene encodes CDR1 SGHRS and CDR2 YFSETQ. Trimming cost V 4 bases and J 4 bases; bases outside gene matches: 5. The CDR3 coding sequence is TGCGCCAGCAGCCGACAGGGGGCTGAGGGAAACACCATATATTTT. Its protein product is CASSRQGAEGNTIYF.

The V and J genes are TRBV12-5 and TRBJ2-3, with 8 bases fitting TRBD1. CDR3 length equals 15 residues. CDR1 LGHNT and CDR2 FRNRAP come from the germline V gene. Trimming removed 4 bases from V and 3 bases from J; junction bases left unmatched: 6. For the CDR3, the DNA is TGTGCTAGTGGTTCGACAGGGGCCGTAACAGATACGCAGTATTTT. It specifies CASGSTGAVTDTQYF.

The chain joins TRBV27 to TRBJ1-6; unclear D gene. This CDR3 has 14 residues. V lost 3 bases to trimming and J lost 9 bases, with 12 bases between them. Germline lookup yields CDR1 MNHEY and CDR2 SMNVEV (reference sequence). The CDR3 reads CASSFPGEASPLHF. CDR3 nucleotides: TGTGCCAGCAGTTTTCCCGGGGAGGCTTCACCCCTCCACTTT.

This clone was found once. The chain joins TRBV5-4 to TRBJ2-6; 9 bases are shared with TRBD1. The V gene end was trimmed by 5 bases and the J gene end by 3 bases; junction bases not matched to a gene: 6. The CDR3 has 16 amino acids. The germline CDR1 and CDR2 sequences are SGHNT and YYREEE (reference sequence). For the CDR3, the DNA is TGTGCCAGCAGGGGGGACAGGGCTATTGGGGCCAACGTCCTGACTTTC. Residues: CASRGDRAIGANVLTF.

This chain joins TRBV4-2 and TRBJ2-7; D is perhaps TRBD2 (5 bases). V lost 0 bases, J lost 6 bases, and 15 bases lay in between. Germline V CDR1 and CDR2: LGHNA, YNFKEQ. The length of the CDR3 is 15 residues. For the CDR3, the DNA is TGTGCCAGCAGCCAAGAGTACAGCGGCCCGGGCGAGCAGTACTTC. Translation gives CASSQEYSGPGEQYF.

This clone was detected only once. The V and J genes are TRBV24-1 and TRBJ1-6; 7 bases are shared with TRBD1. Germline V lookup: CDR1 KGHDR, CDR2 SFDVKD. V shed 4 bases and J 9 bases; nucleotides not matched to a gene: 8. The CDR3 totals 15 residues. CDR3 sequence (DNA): TGTGCCACCAGTGACCCGGGACAGACCGGTTCACCCCTCCACTTT. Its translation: CATSDPGQTGSPLHF.

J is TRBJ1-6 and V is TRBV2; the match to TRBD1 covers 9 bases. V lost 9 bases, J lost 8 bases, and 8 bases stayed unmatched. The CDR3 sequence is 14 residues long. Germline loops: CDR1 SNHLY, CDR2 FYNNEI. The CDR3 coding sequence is TGTGCCAGTGGAGGGGACAGGGTTGATTCACCCCTCCACTTT. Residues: CASGGDRVDSPLHF. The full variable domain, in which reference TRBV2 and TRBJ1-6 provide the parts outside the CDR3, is EPEVTQTPSHQVTQMGQEVILRCVPISNHLYFYWYRQILGQKVEFLVSFYNNEISEKSEIFDDQFSVERPDGSNFTLKIRSTKLEDSAMYFCASGGDRVDSPLHFGNGTRLTVT.

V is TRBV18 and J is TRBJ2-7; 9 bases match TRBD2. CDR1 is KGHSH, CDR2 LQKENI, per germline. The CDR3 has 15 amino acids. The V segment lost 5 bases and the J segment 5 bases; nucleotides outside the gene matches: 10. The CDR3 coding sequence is TGTGCCAGCTCAACCGAAATAGCGGGAGTCCACGAGCAGTACTTC. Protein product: CASSTEIAGVHEQYF. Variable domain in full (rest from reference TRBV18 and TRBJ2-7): NAGVMQNPRHLVRRRGQEARLRCSPMKGHSHVYWYRQLPEEGLKFMVYLQKENIIDESGMPKERFSAEFPKEGPSILRIQQVVRGDSAAYFCASSTEIAGVHEQYFGPGTRLTVT.